The entry below describes one T cell receptor (beta chain). The data were obtained in a study of shared clonotypes between healthy human individuals. J lost 0 bases, V lost 4 bases, and 6 bases had no gene match. Germline CDR1 SQVTM, CDR2 ANQGSEA. This CDR3 has 16 amino acids. Clones were sequenced by immunoSEQ multiplex PCR, and TCRdb holds only the in-frame ones, with some missing. Of 730,000 or so clones in the sample, less than 80% are singletons; the top ten hold 1.5% to 2%. Sequencing input: memory CD4+ T cells sorted from blood. Subset specified: CD45RA-negative fraction. The sequence derives from a woman younger than 45 in good health. The chain recombines TRBV29-1 with TRBJ2-1, with TRBD2 matching 10 bases. CDR3 sequence: CSVGIPSGSSYNEQFF. DNA for the CDR3: TGCAGCGTTGGGATACCTAGCGGGAGCTCCTACAATGAGCAGTTCTTC.